This is a list of T cell receptor beta chains from one sample in a study of neurological immune-mediated disorders. In TCRdb, the 5' RACE reads were re-called with MiXCR into one record per CDR3 protein. The profile shows 60,000 to 85,000 distinct CDR3 sequences, roughly 4.8% of them singletons. Sample: PBMCs. All receptors come from a woman aged 70-85 years with multiple sclerosis. Each CDR3 is given with its conserved first and last residue. The size of a clone is reported for some rows only, either as once, few or many, or as a class for expanded clones.

clone size,V gene,J gene,CDR3 protein
few,TRBV6-2/TRBV6-3,TRBJ2-1,CASRTGSPAIWFF
many,TRBV5-1,TRBJ2-2,CASSLDPPTGELFF
.,TRBV7-7,TRBJ2-5,CASSLVPSGRATETQYF
.,TRBV27,TRBJ2-1,CASSSPPGQQFF
.,TRBV5-8,TRBJ2-2,CASRHRLGGRELFF
many,TRBV7-2,TRBJ2-7,CASTRDREYEQYF
many,TRBV12-3/TRBV12-4,TRBJ2-1,CASSSRGPYNEQFF
many,TRBV12-3/TRBV12-4,TRBJ2-3,CASSSRNTQYF
many,TRBV6-7,TRBJ2-7,CASSAVTREQYF
.,TRBV5-1,TRBJ2-4,CASSPNPGLAGEGKNIQYF
many,TRBV20-1,TRBJ2-2,CSALLRSGIRGELFF
many,TRBV5-1,TRBJ2-5,CASSLGLAGNQETQYF
few,TRBV18,TRBJ2-1,CASSPYEGVFYNEQFF
many,TRBV2,TRBJ2-5,CASFEGGSGSAQETQYF
many,TRBV5-1,TRBJ2-5,CASSSPRQEQETQYF
many,TRBV27,TRBJ1-1,CASSFQGARAFF
many,TRBV5-1,TRBJ2-7,CASSTGGGGGVDEQYF
few,TRBV27,TRBJ2-7,CASSLARPGDSYEQYF
many,TRBV25-1,TRBJ1-4,CASSEQRTLGEKLFF
many,TRBV3-1,TRBJ2-3,CASSQITDTQYF
.,TRBV11-2,TRBJ1-1,CASSFLNTWRNTEAFF
.,TRBV18,TRBJ1-2,CASSPRTDYGYTF
many,TRBV4-3,TRBJ2-7,CASSLSDSPSYEQYF
many,TRBV4-3,TRBJ2-2,CASSLRDTYTGELFF
many,TRBV10-3,TRBJ2-4,CAIRPGQGRNIQYF
many,TRBV5-1,TRBJ2-1,CASSLEASREQFF
.,TRBV3-1,TRBJ2-7,CASSQERGRAYEQYF
many,TRBV5-6,TRBJ2-3,CASSLRGLRFTDTQYF
many,TRBV6-5,TRBJ1-4,CASSRQGSWSTNEKLFF
many,TRBV20-1,TRBJ1-1,CSAGRQGRTEAFF
many,TRBV7-8,TRBJ1-1,CASSLGEGTEAFF
many,TRBV28,TRBJ1-1,CASLGRGRVAFF
many,TRBV5-1,TRBJ2-7,CASSVETGGLQEQYF
many,TRBV18,TRBJ2-3,CASSPTDTQYF
many,TRBV29-1,TRBJ2-1,CSVEEWVGTSGRAGYNEQFF
many,TRBV14,TRBJ1-1,CASSQELRGPMITEAFF
few,TRBV20-1,TRBJ2-1,CSATSVSSYNEQFF
many,TRBV5-1,TRBJ1-1,CASSFGRNTEAFF
many,TRBV6-2/TRBV6-3,TRBJ2-7,CASSERNGIRYEQYF
many,TRBV15,TRBJ1-5,CATSYQGKPQHF
.,TRBV6-5,TRBJ1-5,CASSYSAGSGQPQHF
.,TRBV12-3/TRBV12-4,TRBJ2-4,CASSLGSGVDIQYF
many,TRBV20-1,TRBJ1-1,CSAFMGGSEAFF
many,TRBV12-3/TRBV12-4,TRBJ1-1,CASSHRDRNTEAFF
many,TRBV7-9,TRBJ1-1,CASSFSGTATGSAFF
few,TRBV7-2,TRBJ2-1,CASSIGLAGGVYEQFF
many,TRBV28,TRBJ1-5,CASSGQGVGGQPQHF
.,TRBV9,TRBJ2-4,CASSVTSDGGIQYF
many,TRBV20-1,TRBJ2-3,CSAGKGSTDTQYF
many,TRBV7-6,TRBJ2-3,CASSLSTASTDTQYF
many,TRBV20-1,TRBJ2-7,CSALAGGSGDEQYF
many,TRBV12-3/TRBV12-4,TRBJ2-7,CASSPGLAGSSYEQYF
many,TRBV3-1,TRBJ1-3,CASSPRLPSGNTIYF
many,TRBV9,TRBJ2-1,CASSVVATNEQFF